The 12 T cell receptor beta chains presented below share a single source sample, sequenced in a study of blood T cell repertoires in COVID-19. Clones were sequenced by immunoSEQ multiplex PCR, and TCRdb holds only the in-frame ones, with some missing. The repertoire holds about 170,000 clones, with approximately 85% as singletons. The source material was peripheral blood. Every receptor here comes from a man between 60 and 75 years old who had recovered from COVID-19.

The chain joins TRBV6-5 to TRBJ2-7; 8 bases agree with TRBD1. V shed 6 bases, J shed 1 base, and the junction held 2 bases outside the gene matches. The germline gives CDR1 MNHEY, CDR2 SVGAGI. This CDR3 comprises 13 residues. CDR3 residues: CASSRQGSYEQYF. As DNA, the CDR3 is TGTGCCAGCAGCAGACAGGGGTCCTACGAGCAGTACTTC.

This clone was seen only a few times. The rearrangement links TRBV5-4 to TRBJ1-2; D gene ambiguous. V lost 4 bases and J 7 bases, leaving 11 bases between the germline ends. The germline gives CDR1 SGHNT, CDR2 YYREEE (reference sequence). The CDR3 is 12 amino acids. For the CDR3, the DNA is TGTGCCAGCAGCCCGCCCGAAGCTGGCTACACCTTC. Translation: CASSPPEAGYTF.

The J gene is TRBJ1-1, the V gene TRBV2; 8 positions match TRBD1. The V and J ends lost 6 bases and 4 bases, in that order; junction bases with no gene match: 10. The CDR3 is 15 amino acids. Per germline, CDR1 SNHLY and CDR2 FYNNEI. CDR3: CASRSESGGGTEAFF. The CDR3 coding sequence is TGTGCCAGCAGGTCAGAATCAGGGGGCGGCACTGAAGCTTTCTTT.

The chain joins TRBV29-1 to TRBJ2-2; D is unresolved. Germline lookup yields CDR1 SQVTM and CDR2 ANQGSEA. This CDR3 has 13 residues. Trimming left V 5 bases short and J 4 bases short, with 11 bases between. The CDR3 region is CSVSPTGTGELFF. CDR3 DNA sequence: TGCAGCGTTTCCCCAACGGGCACCGGGGAGCTGTTTTTT.

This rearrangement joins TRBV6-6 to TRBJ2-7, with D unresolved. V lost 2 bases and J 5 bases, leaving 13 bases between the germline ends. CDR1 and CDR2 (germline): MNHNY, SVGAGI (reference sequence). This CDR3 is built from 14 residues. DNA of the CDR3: TGTGCCAGCAGTTACGAACAGATAACCCACGAGCAGTACTTC. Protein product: CASSYEQITHEQYF.

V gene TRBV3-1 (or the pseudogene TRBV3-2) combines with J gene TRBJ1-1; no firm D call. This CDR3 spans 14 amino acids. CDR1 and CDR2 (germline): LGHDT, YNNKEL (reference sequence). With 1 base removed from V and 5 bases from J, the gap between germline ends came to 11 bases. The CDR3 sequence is CASSQADAGTEAFF. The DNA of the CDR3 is TGTGCCAGCAGCCAAGCGGATGCAGGAACTGAAGCTTTCTTT.

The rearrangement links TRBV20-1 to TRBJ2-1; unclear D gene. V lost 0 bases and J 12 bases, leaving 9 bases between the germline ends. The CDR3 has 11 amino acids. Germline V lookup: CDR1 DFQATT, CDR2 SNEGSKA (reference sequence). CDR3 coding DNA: TGCAGTGCTAGAGATGTCCAGTGGCAGTTCTTC. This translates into CSARDVQWQFF.

The CDR3 region is CASSPSGQEGEKLFF. DNA for the CDR3: TGTGCCAGCTCACCATCAGGTCAAGAGGGTGAAAAACTGTTTTTT. The V and J genes are TRBV18 and TRBJ1-4; D unclear. Germline CDR1 is KGHSH and CDR2 is LQKENI. There are 15 residues in the CDR3. The ends were cut back, 2 bases at V and 7 bases at J, with 14 bases in the middle. The whole variable domain, filled in from reference TRBV18 and TRBJ1-4, reads NAGVMQNPRHLVRRRGQEARLRCSPMKGHSHVYWYRQLPEEGLKFMVYLQKENIIDESGMPKERFSAEFPKEGPSILRIQQVVRGDSAAYFCASSPSGQEGEKLFFGSGTQLSVL.

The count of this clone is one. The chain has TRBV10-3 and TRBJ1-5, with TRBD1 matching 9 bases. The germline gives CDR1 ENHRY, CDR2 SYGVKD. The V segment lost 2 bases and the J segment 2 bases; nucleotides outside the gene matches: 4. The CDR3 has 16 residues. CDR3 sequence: CAISEVRDRGNQPQHF. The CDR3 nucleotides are TGTGCCATCAGTGAGGTCCGGGACAGGGGCAATCAGCCCCAGCATTTT.

CDR3 in DNA: TGTGCCAGCAGCCAAGACTTAGGGGGCGGAAGGAGTGAGCAGTTCTTC. Translating gives CASSQDLGGGRSEQFF. J is TRBJ2-1 and V is TRBV14, with 7 bases fitting TRBD1. Trimming cost V 0 bases and J 9 bases; bases outside gene matches: 11. Germline V gene lookup returns CDR1 SGHDN and CDR2 FVKESK. The CDR3 has 16 amino acids. Full variable domain (missing parts from reference TRBV14 and TRBJ2-1): EAGVTQFPSHSVIEKGQTVTLRCDPISGHDNLYWYRRVMGKEIKFLLHFVKESKQDESGMPNNRFLAERTGGTYSTLKVQPAELEDSGVYFCASSQDLGGGRSEQFFGPGTRLTVL.

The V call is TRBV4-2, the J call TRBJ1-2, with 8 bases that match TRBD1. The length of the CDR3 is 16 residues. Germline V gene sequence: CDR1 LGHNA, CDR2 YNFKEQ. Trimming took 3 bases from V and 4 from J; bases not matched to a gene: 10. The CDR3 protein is CASSHDRGENFYGYTF. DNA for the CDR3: TGTGCCAGCAGCCATGACAGGGGCGAAAACTTCTATGGCTACACCTTC.

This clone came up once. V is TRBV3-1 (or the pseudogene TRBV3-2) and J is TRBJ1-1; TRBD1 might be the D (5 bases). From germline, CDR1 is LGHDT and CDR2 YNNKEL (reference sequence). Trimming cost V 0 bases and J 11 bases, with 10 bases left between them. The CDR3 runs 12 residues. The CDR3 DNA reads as TGTGCCAGCAGCCAAGATAGAAGGGGTGCTTTCTTT. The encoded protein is CASSQDRRGAFF.